This paragraph covers one TCR beta chain sequence. This sample stems from a study of cytomegalovirus exposure and HLA in healthy donors. There are 15 residues in the CDR3. Germline loops: CDR1 LNHNV, CDR2 YYDKDF (reference sequence). Trimming at V came to 3 bases and at J to 0 bases, leaving 4 bases not matched to a gene. Researchers ran the PCR with 60 Vbeta and 13 Jbeta primers. The table came from immunoSEQ multiplex PCR; TCRdb's copy has only in-frame clones and leaves some out. Of about 160,000 clones in the sample, 81% were seen once. The genes are TRBV15 and TRBJ1-1, with 7 bases identical to TRBD1. The receptor was derived from a woman in her forties or fifties in good health and CMV-seronegative. The specimen sequenced was PBMCs. Here the CDR3 reads CATSSPQGLNTEAFF. CDR3 DNA: TGTGCCACCAGCAGCCCACAGGGGTTGAACACTGAAGCTTTCTTT.